Presented here are 23 T cell receptor beta chains from one specimen sequenced in a study of Tregs in tolerant kidney transplant recipients. Here immunoSEQ multiplex PCR was the method, and the copy in TCRdb shows in-frame clones only, minus some. The sample lists more than 25,000 clones; approximately 80% were seen once. Their cognate antigens are unknown. The material sequenced was Tregs from blood cultured with allogeneic cells. The source of these receptors is a human donor in good health.

The rearrangement joins TRBV5-1 to TRBJ1-1; D gene unclear. Trimming removed 7 bases from V and 1 base from J, with 5 bases in between. Germline values: CDR1 SGHRS, CDR2 YFSETQ. The CDR3 covers 11 residues. The chain's CDR3 is CASSRNTEAFF. The CDR3 DNA reads as TGCGCCAGCTCAAGGAACACTGAAGCTTTCTTT.

This clone was seen a handful of times. The chain couples TRBV4-2 to TRBJ2-5; TRBD1 agrees at 9 bases. Germline loops: CDR1 LGHNA, CDR2 YNFKEQ. This CDR3 spans 17 amino acids. Unmatched junction bases numbered 11, after V lost 4 bases and J lost 2 bases. The CDR3 DNA follows: TGTGCCAGCAGCCTAGGGACAGGGACCGACCATCAAGAGACCCAGTACTTC. It specifies CASSLGTGTDHQETQYF.

The rearrangement links TRBV10-3 to TRBJ1-5, with D possibly TRBD1 on 6 matching bases. This CDR3 is 13 amino acids long. Deletions cut 2 bases from V and 7 bases from J, with 9 bases between. Per the germline V gene, CDR1 is ENHRY and CDR2 is SYGVKD. CDR3 protein: CAISEGGRQPQHF. CDR3 bases: TGTGCCATCAGTGAGGGGGGCAGGCAGCCCCAGCATTTT.

J is TRBJ2-3 and V is TRBV2; 7 nucleotides align to TRBD1. The trim removed 11 bases at V and 2 bases at J, leaving 7 bases unmatched. This CDR3 has 13 amino acids. Germline V gene sequence: CDR1 SNHLY, CDR2 FYNNEI. This chain's CDR3 is CAGQVWVTDTQYF. The CDR3 DNA is TGTGCCGGACAGGTGTGGGTCACAGATACGCAGTATTTT.

This clone was found once. The chain uses TRBV23-1 and TRBJ1-1, with TRBD1 matching over 8 bases. TRBV23-1 is an ORF, and what it does is uncertain. This CDR3 contains 15 residues. V lost 4 bases and J lost 6; bases outside the gene matches: 10. The CDR3 DNA reads as TGCGCCAGCAGTCTCCCCAGGGGGCGGAGGGCTGAAGCTTTCTTT. This codes for CASSLPRGRRAEAFF.

This rearrangement joins TRBV6-1 to TRBJ2-7; D possibly corresponds to TRBD1 (5 bases). Trimming took off 7 bases at V and 0 bases at J, with 13 bases between the two ends. The CDR3 spans 14 residues. Germline V gene lookup returns CDR1 MNHNS and CDR2 SASEGT. CDR3 sequence reads: CASTSQANSYEQYF. CDR3 sequence (DNA): TGTGCCAGCACATCACAGGCCAACTCCTACGAGCAGTACTTC.

The V and J genes are TRBV4-3 and TRBJ2-2; D unclear. The CDR3 is made up of 16 amino acids. Trimming removed 0 bases at V and 3 bases at J, with 11 bases between. CDR1 is LGHNA and CDR2 is YSLEER in the germline V gene. In DNA, the CDR3 is TGCGCCAGCAGCCAAGATAGTTACAGATACACCGGGGAGCTGTTTTTT. Protein product: CASSQDSYRYTGELFF.

The chain links TRBV7-2 to TRBJ2-3; 11 positions agree with TRBD2. The trim removed 4 bases at V and 7 bases at J, leaving 13 bases unmatched. This CDR3 is built from 17 residues. Germline values: CDR1 SGHTA, CDR2 FQGNSA. The CDR3 coding sequence is TGTGCCAGCAGCTCGAGGGCCATAGCGGGGGGGACGAATACGCAGTATTTT. Its translation: CASSSRAIAGGTNTQYF.

This clone is a singleton in its sample. This chain uses TRBV7-2 with TRBJ2-5; D call uncertain. This CDR3 comprises 14 residues. Germline V CDR1 and CDR2: SGHTA, FQGNSA. V shed 7 bases and J shed 5 bases, with 17 bases lying between them. The CDR3 region has the DNA TGTGCCAGCACCCTTAGTCCCTCAGCGGAGACCCAGTACTTC. Its protein product is CASTLSPSAETQYF.

The J gene is TRBJ2-2, the V gene TRBV6-1, with 9 bases matching TRBD1. CDR1 is MNHNS, CDR2 SASEGT, per germline. Trimming removed 7 bases from V and 7 bases from J; junction bases left unmatched: 7. The CDR3 contains 14 residues. This chain's CDR3 is CASTLRDRVGELFF. The CDR3 region has the DNA TGTGCCAGCACTCTCCGGGACAGGGTCGGGGAGCTGTTTTTT.

V and J are TRBV7-2 and TRBJ2-3; D gene uncertain. Germline values: CDR1 SGHTA, CDR2 FQGNSA. V shed 3 bases and J shed 6 bases, with 10 bases lying between them. This CDR3 region has 13 residues. The CDR3 loop is CASSFMWRDTQYF. CDR3 nucleotides: TGTGCCAGCAGCTTTATGTGGCGGGATACGCAGTATTTT.

This clone was recorded a few times. The J gene is TRBJ2-2, the V gene TRBV7-2; no reliable D call. With 5 bases removed from V and 0 bases from J, the gap between germline ends came to 4 bases. The CDR3 totals 13 residues. Germline V CDR1 and CDR2: SGHTA, FQGNSA. For the CDR3, the DNA is TGTGCCAGCAGCAGAGCGAACACCGGGGAGCTGTTTTTT. Translation: CASSRANTGELFF.

The chain recombines TRBV5-1 with TRBJ2-1; 9 bases fit TRBD1. Germline V CDR1 and CDR2: SGHRS, YFSETQ. The CDR3 sequence is 15 residues long. Trimming at V came to 4 bases and at J to 7 bases, leaving 9 bases not matched to a gene. The CDR3 coding sequence is TGCGCCAGCAGCCTCCGACAGGGGGGTCGGAATGAGCAGTTCTTC. This translates into CASSLRQGGRNEQFF.

This chain connects TRBV11-3 to TRBJ2-7; D may correspond to TRBD1 or TRBD2 (5 bases each). The CDR3 sequence is 12 residues long. Germline V CDR1 and CDR2: SGHNT, YENEEA. Trimming removed 4 bases at V and 3 bases at J, with 7 bases between. CDR3 DNA sequence: TGTGCCAGCAGCTGGGACGGCTACGAGCAGTACTTC. Translated, it gives CASSWDGYEQYF.

V and J are TRBV6-5 and TRBJ1-1; D gene uncertain. CDR3 length: 14 amino acids. The germline CDR1 and CDR2 sequences are MNHEY and SVGAGI. V was clipped by 10 bases and J by 2 bases, with 17 bases between them. This CDR3 reads CATTPAGLNTEAFF. The CDR3 DNA follows: TGTGCCACCACTCCAGCGGGCCTTAACACTGAAGCTTTCTTT.

This clone has only a few counts. This chain connects TRBV5-6 to TRBJ2-1; D might be TRBD1 or TRBD2, each matching 5 bases. V was shortened by 5 bases and J by 2 bases, with 17 bases between the two germline ends. Per germline, CDR1 SGHDT and CDR2 YYEEEE. CDR3 length: 16 amino acids. CDR3: CASSFEGKTPYNEQFF. CDR3 DNA: TGTGCCAGCAGTTTCGAGGGGAAAACGCCCTACAATGAGCAGTTCTTC. The entire variable domain, with the rest obtained from reference TRBV5-6 and TRBJ2-1, is as follows: DAGVTQSPTHLIKTRGQQVTLRCSPKSGHDTVSWYQQALGQGPQFIFQYYEEEERQRGNFPDRFSGHQFPNYSSELNVNALLLGDSALYLCASSFEGKTPYNEQFFGPGTRLTVL.

The chain combines TRBV11-3 with TRBJ2-7, with 7 bases fitting TRBD1. With V trimmed by 4 bases and J by 3 bases, 12 bases remained unmatched. The germline CDR1 and CDR2 sequences are SGHNT and YENEEA. The CDR3 loop spans 16 amino acids. CDR3 coding DNA: TGTGCCAGCAGCTCCATCTTCGACAGGGAGTACTACGAGCAGTACTTC. Translated, it gives CASSSIFDREYYEQYF.

This chain joins TRBV1 and TRBJ1-1; TRBD1, the D gene given by the table, was not confirmed from the DNA. TRBV1 is a known pseudogene. The CDR3 spans 14 residues. The CDR3 DNA reads as TGCACCAGCAGCCAATCGGACAGGGAGACTGAAGCTTTCTTT. This codes for CTSSQSDRETEAFF.

V and J are TRBV27 and TRBJ2-2; D may be TRBD2 (6 bases). Germline CDR1 and CDR2: MNHEY and SMNVEV (reference sequence). V gave up 11 bases and J gave up 5 bases, with 18 bases separating them. The length of the CDR3 is 14 residues. CDR3 amino acids: CASQTGLRTGELFF. The DNA of the CDR3 is TGTGCCTCCCAAACGGGACTTAGAACCGGGGAGCTGTTTTTT.

The gene calls are TRBV7-2 and TRBJ2-7, with D possibly TRBD1 on 6 matching bases. Germline assignment: CDR1 SGHTA and CDR2 FQGNSA. Trimming pared 2 bases from V and 0 bases from J, leaving 23 bases between. CDR3 size: 19 residues. DNA of the CDR3: TGTGCCAGCAGCTTAACCGCGAATTGGGACACTCCTTTCTCCTACGAGCAGTACTTC. This gives the protein CASSLTANWDTPFSYEQYF.

The chain uses TRBV2 and TRBJ2-7; no clear D. The V gene's germline CDR1 is SNHLY and CDR2 FYNNEI. Deletions cut 4 bases from V and 7 bases from J, with 20 bases between. The CDR3 length is 15 residues. CDR3 sequence: CASSVSGGPVREQYF. CDR3 coding DNA: TGTGCCAGCAGTGTCTCGGGTGGCCCCGTACGGGAGCAGTACTTC.

This clone occurred once. The rearrangement links TRBV9 to TRBJ2-2; D could derive from TRBD1 or TRBD2 (5 bases each). Germline V gives CDR1 SGDLS, CDR2 YYNGEE. The germline V and J ends were trimmed by 0 bases and 2 bases, with 11 bases remaining between them. The CDR3 sequence is 16 residues long. In DNA form, the CDR3 reads TGTGCCAGCAGCGTAGGACCGGGACCTAACACCGGGGAGCTGTTTTTT. It encodes CASSVGPGPNTGELFF.

The chain couples TRBV6-5 to TRBJ1-2, with 9 bases aligning to TRBD1. V lost 4 bases, J lost 0 bases, and 0 bases stayed unmatched. This CDR3 contains 14 residues. CDR1 MNHEY and CDR2 SVGAGI come from the germline V gene. CDR3 in DNA: TGTGCCAGCAGTTGGGACAGGGCTAACTATGGCTACACCTTC. Protein sequence: CASSWDRANYGYTF.